This entry describes one T cell receptor (beta chain). Its cognate antigen is unknown. With V trimmed by 1 base and J by 1 base, 1 base remained unmatched. The CDR3 extends over 15 amino acids. CDR1 SGHTA and CDR2 FQGNSA come from the germline V gene. The time point denotes: after neoadjuvant nivolumab, at surgical resection. Most PBMC samples had about 520 ng input DNA in six replicates. The table came from immunoSEQ multiplex PCR; TCRdb's copy has only in-frame clones and leaves some out. This table has roughly 13,000 clones, about three quarters appearing once. The source of the sample is a study of neoadjuvant anti-PD-1 for oral cavity cancer. Whole-study results and caveats: Each response group had just a few patients in TCR analyses.

The gene calls are TRBV7-2 and TRBJ2-5; 9 nucleotides line up with TRBD2. This specimen was PBMCs, taken after nivolumab (anti-PD-1) treatment. The TCR comes from a person aged 35-80 years with oral cavity squamous cell carcinoma. In DNA, the CDR3 is TGTGCCAGCAGCTTAGTGACTAGCGGCCAAGAGACCCAGTACTTC. It encodes CASSLVTSGQETQYF.